The clone carrying this TCR beta chain turned up a few times. Its antigen is unknown. The sample originates from a study of T cells after yellow fever vaccination. Overall study results and limits: The CD4 and CD8 compartments had a small share of their clonotypes in common. Clones that expanded after primary vaccination mostly reappeared after the booster (just over 95% CD4, 88% CD8). Contamination of FACS-sorted repertoires by abundant clonotypes from the bulk population could occur.

Germline CDR1 MNHNS, CDR2 SASEGT. The CDR3 has 13 amino acids. Trimming took 8 bases from V and 7 from J, leaving 17 bases between them. Template-switching 5'RACE yielded the TCR cDNA; a universal primer site and UMIs were added in the process. Each CDR3 protein is one row after TCRdb ran MiXCR on the 5' RACE reads. This sample has under 500,000 distinct CDR3 sequences; about 17% occur once, and the top ten carry 15% to 20%. The sample consisted of PBMCs, taken before the yellow fever booster vaccination. The source is a young man who received the YFV17D yellow fever vaccine. V is TRBV6-1 and J is TRBJ1-2; D is possibly TRBD1 (5 bases). The CDR3 DNA follows: TGTGCCAGCTCCCCCGCAGGGTGGCTTGGCTACACCTTC. It translates to CASSPAGWLGYTF.